A selection of T cell receptor beta chains follows, all from one sample in a study of T cells after posttransplantation cyclophosphamide. The assay was immunoSEQ multiplex PCR, and TCRdb's table has in-frame clones only and misses some. Sampling found 40,000 to 45,000 clones, none seen once. The material sequenced was PBMCs. The receptors stem from a man aged 40-49 years in good health, CMV-negative, and a related stem cell transplant donor. Both conserved end residues are part of each CDR3. The D gene is left open where the match is weak. Size values are once, few and many counts, or a class for expanded clones, and some rows have none.

len	j_gene	d_gene	v_gene	abundance	CDR3nt	CDR3aa
15	TRBJ1-1	-	TRBV6-5	many	TGTGCCAGCAGTTACCTTACAGGCGGAAACACTGAAGCTTTCTTT	CASSYLTGGNTEAFF
14	TRBJ2-7	-	TRBV6-5	many	TGTGCCAGCAGTAATCAGGGTCTGAACTACGAGCAGTACTTC	CASSNQGLNYEQYF
12	TRBJ1-4	-	TRBV7-2	many	TGTGCCAGCAGCTCCCGATCGGGAAAACTGTTTTTT	CASSSRSGKLFF
14	TRBJ1-2	-	TRBV11-2	many	TGTGCTATAGGGGAGGTGGGGTTTGGCTATGGCTACACCTTC	CAIGEVGFGYGYTF
11	TRBJ2-3	-	TRBV20-1	many	TGCAGTGCTTCACTCACAGATACGCAGTATTTT	CSASLTDTQYF
17	TRBJ2-3	TRBD2	TRBV7-3	-	TGTGCCAGCAGCTTAACCGCCGCGGGGGGTGGGACAGATACGCAGTATTTT	CASSLTAAGGGTDTQYF
15	TRBJ1-3	-	TRBV29-1	many	TGCAGCGTTTACGACAGGACTCACTCTGGAAACACCATATATTTT	CSVYDRTHSGNTIYF
16	TRBJ2-3	TRBD1	TRBV7-9	few	TGTGCCAGCAGCTCCGGATCCGGGACAGGGCTTGATACGCAGTATTTT	CASSSGSGTGLDTQYF
14	TRBJ2-2	-	TRBV5-4	few	TGTGCCAGCAGCTTTGGAAGGAACACCGGGGAGCTGCTTTTT	CASSFGRNTGELLF
13	TRBJ1-1	-	TRBV10-3	many	TGTGCCATCAGTTGGGGGGAGAACACTGAAGCTTTCTTT	CAISWGENTEAFF
12	TRBJ1-1	-	TRBV18	-	TGTGCCAGCTCAGCGGCTGGGACTGAAGCTTTCTTT	CASSAAGTEAFF
17	TRBJ2-6	TRBD1	TRBV7-7	-	TGTGCTAGCAGCTTGGGGACAGGGTCCTCTGGGGCCAACGTCCTGACTTTC	CASSLGTGSSGANVLTF
14	TRBJ2-5	TRBD1	TRBV5-4	many	TGTGCCAGCAGCTTGACAGGGGCCGGGGAGACCCAGTACTTC	CASSLTGAGETQYF
19	TRBJ2-1	TRBD2	TRBV4-1	many	TGCGCCAGCAGCCAAGTCCAGAGGATACCTAGCGGGTTATACAATGAGCAGTTCTTC	CASSQVQRIPSGLYNEQFF
13	TRBJ2-5	-	TRBV6-6	many	TGTGCCAGCATCGGCCAGGGCGCGAAGACCCAGTACTTC	CASIGQGAKTQYF
12	TRBJ1-6	-	TRBV7-9	many	TGTGCCAGCAGATCGACAGCCGGACCCCTCCACTTT	CASRSTAGPLHF
11	TRBJ2-1	-	TRBV7-9	few	TGTGCCAGCAGCACTTTGAATGAGCAGTTCTTC	CASSTLNEQFF
14	TRBJ2-3	-	TRBV7-9	many	TGTGCCAGCAGCTTACAGCAGGGGACAGATACGCAGTATTTT	CASSLQQGTDTQYF
15	TRBJ1-1	TRBD1	TRBV19	many	TGTGCCAGTAGTAAGGGACAGGGGGTCAGCACTGAAGCTTTCTTT	CASSKGQGVSTEAFF
15	TRBJ1-2	TRBD1	TRBV7-9	many	TGTGCCAGCAGCGAGGACAGGATCGGAATCTATGGCTACACCTTC	CASSEDRIGIYGYTF
11	TRBJ2-2	-	TRBV2	many	TGTGCCAGCGAGTCCACCGGGGAGCTGTTTTTT	CASESTGELFF
12	TRBJ1-1	TRBD1	TRBV28	-	TGTGCCAGCAGACAGGGGCCCACGGAAGCTTTCTTT	CASRQGPTEAFF
14	TRBJ2-2	-	TRBV5-1	many	TGCGCCAGCAGCTTGGCAGGGGAAACCGGGGAGCTGTTTTTT	CASSLAGETGELFF
20	TRBJ2-1	TRBD2	TRBV7-6	many	TGTGCCAGCAGCCTCAGACTAGCGGGACCGACCGTGGGCTCCTACAATGAGCAGTTCTTC	CASSLRLAGPTVGSYNEQFF
12	TRBJ2-3	-	TRBV5-6	many	TGTGCCAGCAGCGCCTACACAGATACGCAGTATTTT	CASSAYTDTQYF
15	TRBJ2-2	TRBD2	TRBV29-1	-	TGCAGCGTAGTGACTAGCGGGTCGAACACCGGGGAGCTGTTTTTT	CSVVTSGSNTGELFF
16	TRBJ1-3	-	TRBV11-2	many	TGTGCCAGCAGCTCGGGACATTGGAGCTCTGGAAACACCATATATTTT	CASSSGHWSSGNTIYF
12	TRBJ1-2	-	TRBV5-5	many	TGTGCCAGCAGCTTGGGGACCGGGAGCTACACCTTC	CASSLGTGSYTF
15	TRBJ2-2	TRBD1	TRBV7-2	few	TGTGCCAGCAGCATCGCAGGGGGCGCGGACGGGGAGCTGTTTTTT	CASSIAGGADGELFF
12	TRBJ1-1	-	TRBV4-2	many	TGTGCCAGCAGCCAATCAGGGCAGGAAGCTTTCTTT	CASSQSGQEAFF
17	TRBJ2-7	TRBD2	TRBV5-1	-	TGCGCCAGCAGCTTGAGTCTAGCGGGGGCCCTCTCCTACGAGCAGTACTTC	CASSLSLAGALSYEQYF
14	TRBJ1-2	-	TRBV11-2	many	TGTGCCAGCAGCTTAGCCCGGACTACCTATGGCTACACCTTC	CASSLARTTYGYTF
12	TRBJ2-1	TRBD1	TRBV29-1	many	TGCAGCGTTGAAGATCAAGGGACAGGGCAGTTCTTC	CSVEDQGTGQFF
15	TRBJ2-2	-	TRBV7-3	many	TGTGCCAGCAGCTTAGGAGACAGGAACACCGGGGAGCTGTTTTTT	CASSLGDRNTGELFF
16	TRBJ1-5	TRBD1	TRBV7-8	many	TGTGCCAGCAGCTTAGCCGGGACAGCTAGCAATCAGCCCCAGCATTTT	CASSLAGTASNQPQHF
15	TRBJ2-5	-	TRBV6-5	many	TGTGCCAGCAGTTACTCAGACAGGCCCCAGGAGACCCAGTACTTC	CASSYSDRPQETQYF
14	TRBJ2-1	TRBD1	TRBV6-5	-	TGTGCCAGCAGTAGACAGGGGGGATACAATGAGCAGTTCTTC	CASSRQGGYNEQFF
12	TRBJ2-7	-	TRBV19	many	TGTGCCAGTAGTATAAGGGGCTACGAGCAGTACTTC	CASSIRGYEQYF
11	TRBJ2-1	-	TRBV9	many	TGTGCCAGCAGCGGACGACTCGAGCAGTTCTTC	CASSGRLEQFF
16	TRBJ2-3	TRBD1	TRBV10-3	few	TGTGCCATCAGCCTACCTGCAGGGGGCGCGGCAGATACGCAGTATTTT	CAISLPAGGAADTQYF
17	TRBJ2-1	TRBD1	TRBV18	-	TGTGCCAGCTCGCCTACTAAAACAGGGGTTACCTACAATGAGCAGTTCTTC	CASSPTKTGVTYNEQFF
15	TRBJ2-1	TRBD2	TRBV9	-	TGTGCCAGCAGCCCCCGGTGGGAGCGGGACTATGAGCAGTTCTTC	CASSPRWERDYEQFF
18	TRBJ2-4	TRBD2	TRBV13	many	TGTGCCAGCAGCTTGGCTAGCGGGAGGGCCTTAGGCAAAAACATTCAGTACTTC	CASSLASGRALGKNIQYF
18	TRBJ2-6	TRBD2	TRBV7-2	many	TGTGCCAGCAGGACCGGGACTAGCGGAGTCACTGGGGCCAACGTCCTGACTTTC	CASRTGTSGVTGANVLTF
14	TRBJ2-3	-	TRBV10-1	many	TGCGCCAGCAGTGACAGGGCTCCCCCAGATACGCAGTATTTT	CASSDRAPPDTQYF
18	TRBJ2-7	TRBD1	TRBV12-5	many	TGTGCTAGTGGTTTGCAGGCGACAGGGTTGCTGAGCTCCTACGAGCAGTACTTC	CASGLQATGLLSSYEQYF
16	TRBJ1-5	-	TRBV19	many	TGTGCCAGTAGTTTCACTATCAGGGAGGGCAATCAGCCCCAGCATTTT	CASSFTIREGNQPQHF
16	TRBJ2-2	-	TRBV5-1	many	TGCGCCAGCTCAGCCGGCCGATCTCTAGCTGCCGGGGAGCTGTTTTTT	CASSAGRSLAAGELFF
14	TRBJ2-5	-	TRBV5-1	many	TGCGCCAGCAGCTTGCGGTCAATCCAAGAGACCCAGTACTTC	CASSLRSIQETQYF
16	TRBJ2-3	TRBD2	TRBV27	many	TGTGCCAGCAGTCCCGCGGGACTAGCGGGGGTAGATACGCAGTATTTT	CASSPAGLAGVDTQYF
14	TRBJ1-5	-	TRBV6-6	few	TGTGCCAGCAGTTTTGGGGGGATTACTCAGCCCCAGCATTTT	CASSFGGITQPQHF
15	TRBJ1-5	-	TRBV6-5	many	TGTGCCAGCAGTGCCCGGGGAAGGGGCAATCAGCCCCAGCATTTT	CASSARGRGNQPQHF
17	TRBJ2-1	-	TRBV10-3	many	TGTGCCATCAGTGAGTCGAAAGCGGGCCTAAACTACAATGAGCAGTTCTTC	CAISESKAGLNYNEQFF
14	TRBJ1-4	-	TRBV5-5	many	TGTGCCAGCAGCCAGGGGTGGGCTAATGAAAAACTGTTTTTT	CASSQGWANEKLFF
14	TRBJ2-1	-	TRBV7-3	many	TGTGCCAGCAGCATAGACCGACAGAACAATGAGCAGTTCTTC	CASSIDRQNNEQFF